This T cell receptor beta chain was documented in a study of tissue T cells after allogeneic stem cell transplantation. Time point noted: mouse harvest day 7 after allogeneic transplant. Tail vein injection delivered 10^7 T-cell-depleted bone marrow cells and 10^6 splenic CD5+ T cells. This CDR3 comprises 14 residues. Germline-derived CDR1 and CDR2 are KGHPV and FQNQEV (reference sequence). V was shortened by 2 bases and J by 6 bases, with 10 bases between the two germline ends. Generated by immunoSEQ multiplex PCR, the TCRdb table keeps only in-frame clones and is missing some. The sample yields roughly 5,300 clones, just over 50% seen once. Concerning this clone: The genes and germline here are from mouse. The read ends 1 residue early relative to the CDR3; the germline J gene fills the gap.

The sequenced sample consisted of gut tissue. This sequence originates from a female BALB/c mouse given C57BL/6 T cells with graft-versus-host disease after an allogeneic hematopoietic cell transplant. The chain recombines TRBV26 with TRBJ1-4; possible D gene TRBD1, 6 bases. The CDR3 DNA, read in part, is TGTGCCAGCAGTCTGACAGGGAGAGACGAAAGATTATTT. Its translation is CASSLTGRDERLF. From start to end, the CDR3 is CASSLTGRDERLFF.